This entry is about one T cell receptor beta chain. The target antigen is unknown. The sample comes from a study of cytomegalovirus exposure and HLA in healthy donors. Background on the study: An early data release held approximately 80 million unique TCRs from HLA-typed donors. Broader study findings: The study reported that TCR beta sequences accurately predicted HLA-A and HLA-B alleles in most subjects. In a later analysis, the majority of CMV-associated beta chains seemingly showed HLA restriction.

Germline V gene sequence: CDR1 SGHRS, CDR2 YFSETQ. V lost 2 bases and J 2 bases, leaving 7 bases between the germline ends. CDR3 length equals 13 residues. Amplification used 60 Vbeta primers and 13 Jbeta primers. Produced via immunoSEQ multiplex PCR; TCRdb's table is partial and in-frame only. The top ten hold 2.6% of the sample, which has some 200,000 clones, around 64% seen once. The V call is TRBV5-1, the J call TRBJ2-5; TRBD2 is a possible D gene (6 bases). Sequenced input: PBMCs. This TCR was recovered from a man aged 40-55 years in good health and CMV-seropositive. This CDR3 reads CASSFREQETQYF. The CDR3 DNA reads TGCGCCAGCAGCTTCCGGGAGCAAGAGACCCAGTACTTC. Combining the CDR3 with reference TRBV5-1 and TRBJ2-5 gives the whole variable domain KAGVTQTPRYLIKTRGQQVTLSCSPISGHRSVSWYQQTPGQGLQFLFEYFSETQRNKGNFPGRFSGRQFSNSRSEMNVSTLELGDSALYLCASSFREQETQYFGPGTRLLVL.